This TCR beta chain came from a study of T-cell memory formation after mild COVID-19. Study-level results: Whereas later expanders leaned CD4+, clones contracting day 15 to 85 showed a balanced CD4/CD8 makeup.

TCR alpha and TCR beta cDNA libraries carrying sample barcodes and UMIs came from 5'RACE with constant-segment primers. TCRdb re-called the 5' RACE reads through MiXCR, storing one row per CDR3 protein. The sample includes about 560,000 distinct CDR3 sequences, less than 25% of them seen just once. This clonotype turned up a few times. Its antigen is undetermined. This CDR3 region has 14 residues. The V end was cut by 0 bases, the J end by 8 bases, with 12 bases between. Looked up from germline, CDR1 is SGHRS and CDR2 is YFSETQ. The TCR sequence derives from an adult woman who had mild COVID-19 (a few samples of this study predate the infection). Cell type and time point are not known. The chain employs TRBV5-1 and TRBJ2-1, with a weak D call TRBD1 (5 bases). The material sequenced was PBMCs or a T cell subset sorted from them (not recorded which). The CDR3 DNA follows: TGCGCCAGCAGCTTGGCCCCAGGGTACGATGAGCAGTTCTTC. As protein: CASSLAPGYDEQFF.